This T cell receptor beta chain was recovered during a study of T-cell reconstitution after alpha-beta-depleted transplantation in children. Preparation of the TCRbeta library was carried out with unique molecular identifiers. Each CDR3 protein is one row after TCRdb ran MiXCR on the PCR reads. The repertoire holds about 900,000 distinct CDR3 sequences, with around 30% as singletons. Trimming shortened V by 0 bases and J by 3 bases, and 11 bases separated the two germline ends. The CDR3 runs 15 residues. Germline V CDR1 and CDR2: MGHRA, YSYEKL. The table lists this clonotype with a few counts. Material: PBMCs, mostly from graft donor cells, obtained 360 days after TCRalphabeta/CD19-depleted stem cell transplant. The V and J genes are TRBV4-1 and TRBJ1-2, with D maybe TRBD1 (5 bases). This TCR was recovered from a boy under two years old who had a stem cell transplant for SCID, so the T cells may come from the graft donor. The DNA of the CDR3 is TGCGCCAGCAGCCAAGACTGGCAGGGACACTATGGCTACACCTTC. The encoded protein is CASSQDWQGHYGYTF.